This entry features one T cell receptor (beta chain) sequence. The germline V gene has CDR1 SGHRS and CDR2 YFSETQ. This CDR3 spans 17 amino acids. With V trimmed by 4 bases and J by 3 bases, 7 bases remained unmatched. The sample comes from a study of T cells in Graves' hyperthyroidism and ophthalmopathy. Amplification of TCR beta CDR3 regions used RNA as the template. Initially, a first-round RT-PCR of the TCR CDR3 employed the HTBI primer set. TCRdb called the multiplex PCR reads again in MiXCR, with one record for every CDR3 protein. The sample has approximately 330,000 distinct CDR3 sequences; 21% are singletons.

This TCR was sampled from a woman aged 45-65 years with Graves' hyperthyroidism. Sample: blood. The chain carries TRBV5-1 and TRBJ2-3, with TRBD2 matching 14 bases. The CDR3 DNA reads as TGCGCCAGCAGCCCGGGACTAGCGGGAGTCAGGACAGATACGCAGTATTTT. Residues: CASSPGLAGVRTDTQYF.